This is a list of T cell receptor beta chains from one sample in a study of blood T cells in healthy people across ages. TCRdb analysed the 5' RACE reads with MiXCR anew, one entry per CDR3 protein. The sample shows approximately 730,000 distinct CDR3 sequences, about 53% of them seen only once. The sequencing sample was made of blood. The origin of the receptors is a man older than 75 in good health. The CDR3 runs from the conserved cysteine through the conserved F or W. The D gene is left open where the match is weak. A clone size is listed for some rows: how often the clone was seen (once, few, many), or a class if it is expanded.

CSVDGTGGSESSYNEQFF | TGCAGCGTTGATGGGACAGGGGGCTCCGAGAGCTCCTACAATGAGCAGTTCTTC | TRBV29-1 | TRBD1 | - | TRBJ2-1
CASSPVLAGANEQYF | TGCGCCAGCAGCCCGGTACTAGCGGGAGCCAATGAGCAGTACTTC | TRBV5-1 | TRBD2 | - | TRBJ2-5
CASSQEAVLNYGYTF | TGTGCCAGCAGCCAAGAAGCGGTCCTCAACTATGGCTACACCTTC | TRBV14 | - | few | TRBJ1-2
CASSEARGANSPLHF | TGTGCCAGCAGTGAAGCGCGGGGTGCGAATTCACCCCTCCACTTT | TRBV2 | - | - | TRBJ1-6
CASSLGGVGQPQHF | TGTGCCAGCAGCTTAGGAGGGGTCGGGCAGCCCCAGCATTTT | TRBV7-9 | - | - | TRBJ1-5
CASSHLAGRPHNEQFF | TGTGCCAGCAGCCATTTAGCGGGAAGGCCCCACAATGAGCAGTTCTTC | TRBV3-1 | TRBD2 | - | TRBJ2-1
CASSKTDYNSPLHF | TGTGCCAGCAGTAAGACAGACTATAATTCACCCCTCCACTTT | TRBV12-3/TRBV12-4 | - | few | TRBJ1-6
CASSPQRGYNEQFF | TGTGCCAGCAGCCCTCAGCGGGGGTACAATGAGCAGTTCTTC | TRBV11-3 | TRBD2 | - | TRBJ2-1
CASSQDTLAGGYNEQFF | TGTGCCAGCAGCCAAGATACGCTAGCGGGAGGATACAATGAGCAGTTCTTC | TRBV3-1 | TRBD2 | - | TRBJ2-1
CASSALAGPSYEQYF | TGTGCCAGCAGTGCCCTAGCGGGGCCCTCCTACGAGCAGTACTTC | TRBV6-1 | TRBD2 | - | TRBJ2-7
CATSDSRPPQETQYF | TGTGCCACCAGTGATTCTCGGCCTCCTCAAGAGACCCAGTACTTC | TRBV24-1 | - | - | TRBJ2-5
CASSQPNEQFF | TGTGCCAGCAGCCAGCCCAATGAGCAGTTCTTC | TRBV3-1 | - | once | TRBJ2-1
CASSQVGLAGSRIQRNEQFF | TGTGCCAGCAGCCAAGTAGGACTAGCGGGATCCCGAATACAGCGGAATGAGCAGTTCTTC | TRBV3-1 | TRBD2 | - | TRBJ2-1
CASSRQGEMAYEQYF | TGCGCCAGCAGCCGACAGGGGGAAATGGCCTACGAGCAGTACTTC | TRBV5-1 | TRBD1 | once | TRBJ2-7
CSVGGGVAGAPETQYF | TGCAGCGTTGGGGGGGGGGTAGCGGGAGCCCCAGAGACCCAGTACTTC | TRBV29-1 | TRBD2 | - | TRBJ2-5
CASSLQEGHLGGYGYTF | TGTGCCAGCAGCTTACAGGAGGGACACCTGGGAGGATATGGCTACACCTTC | TRBV7-2 | - | - | TRBJ1-2
CASSSVAGGRKEQYF | TGTGCCAGCAGTTCGGTAGCGGGAGGGAGGAAGGAGCAGTACTTC | TRBV12-3/TRBV12-4 | TRBD2 | once | TRBJ2-7
CASSPGTALGGYTF | TGTGCCAGCAGTCCCGGGACTGCATTAGGGGGCTACACCTTC | TRBV12-3/TRBV12-4 | - | - | TRBJ1-2
CSASPGLAGEGDTQYF | TGCAGTGCTAGTCCGGGACTAGCGGGAGAGGGAGATACGCAGTATTTT | TRBV20-1 | TRBD2 | many | TRBJ2-3